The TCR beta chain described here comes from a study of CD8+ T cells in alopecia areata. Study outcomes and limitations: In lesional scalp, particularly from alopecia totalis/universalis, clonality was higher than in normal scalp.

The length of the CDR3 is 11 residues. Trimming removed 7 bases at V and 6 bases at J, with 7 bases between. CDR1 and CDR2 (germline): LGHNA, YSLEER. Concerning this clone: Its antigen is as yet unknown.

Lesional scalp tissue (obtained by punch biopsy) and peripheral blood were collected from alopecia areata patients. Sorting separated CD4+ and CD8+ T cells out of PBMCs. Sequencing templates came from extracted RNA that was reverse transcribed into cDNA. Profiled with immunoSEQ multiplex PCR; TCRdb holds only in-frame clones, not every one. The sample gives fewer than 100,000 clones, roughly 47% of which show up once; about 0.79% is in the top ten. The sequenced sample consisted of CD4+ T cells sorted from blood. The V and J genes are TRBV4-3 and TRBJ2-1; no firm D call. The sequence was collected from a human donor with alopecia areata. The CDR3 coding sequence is TGCGCCAGCAAAGGTTTCAATGAGCAGTTCTTC. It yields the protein CASKGFNEQFF.